Below, 20 T cell receptor beta chains from the same sample are listed, as sequenced in a study of blood T cell repertoires in COVID-19. This table comes from immunoSEQ multiplex PCR, and its TCRdb copy is limited to in-frame clones, with some not included. This sample yields over 95,000 clones, of which more than 75% are seen a single time; about 3.6% belongs to the top ten. The specimen sequenced was peripheral blood. Receptor source: a man aged 35 to 55 with acute or convalescent COVID-19.

The chain has TRBV9 and TRBJ2-1; 9 bases match TRBD1. The germline gives CDR1 SGDLS, CDR2 YYNGEE. V gave up 4 bases and J gave up 3 bases; unmatched junction bases: 14. The CDR3 has 18 residues. CDR3 region: CASSIRTGVLGGYNEQFF. The CDR3 DNA sequence: TGTGCCAGCAGCATTCGGACAGGGGTTTTAGGTGGCTACAATGAGCAGTTCTTC.

In nucleotides, the CDR3 is TGTGCCACCAGTGATTCTGGGACTAGCGGGGGAAACATTCAGTACTTC. Protein product: CATSDSGTSGGNIQYF. The chain joins TRBV24-1 to TRBJ2-4; TRBD2 agrees at 14 bases. J lost 6 bases, V lost 2 bases, and 2 bases had no gene match. Germline CDR1 is KGHDR and CDR2 is SFDVKD. This CDR3 region has 16 residues.

The rearrangement uses TRBV29-1 and TRBJ2-1; D possibly corresponds to TRBD2 (5 bases). This CDR3 has 12 amino acids. Trimming left V 4 bases short and J 8 bases short, with 12 bases between. Germline values: CDR1 SQVTM, CDR2 ANQGSEA. CDR3 amino acids: CSVVTGIDEQFF. Here the CDR3 DNA reads TGCAGCGTTGTAACCGGGATCGATGAGCAGTTCTTC.

The chain joins TRBV10-3 to TRBJ2-2, with 10 nucleotides matching TRBD2. The V and J ends lost 7 bases and 4 bases, in that order; junction bases with no gene match: 6. Per the germline V gene, CDR1 is ENHRY and CDR2 is SYGVKD. The CDR3 sequence is 15 residues long. The CDR3 coding sequence is TGTGCCATCAAAGGACTAGCGGACCTCACCGGGGAGCTGTTTTTT. Translation gives CAIKGLADLTGELFF.

The V gene is TRBV5-1, the J gene TRBJ2-1, with 7 bases lining up with TRBD2. The CDR3 is 16 residues long. Germline values: CDR1 SGHRS, CDR2 YFSETQ. J was trimmed by 0 bases and V by 3 bases; bases with no gene match: 6. CDR3 DNA: TGCGCCAGCAGCTCTAGCGGCACCAGCTCCTACAATGAGCAGTTCTTC. Its protein is CASSSSGTSSYNEQFF.

V is TRBV30 and J is TRBJ2-2, with a weak D call TRBD2 (6 bases). Looked up from germline, CDR1 is GTSNPN and CDR2 is SVGIG (reference sequence). This CDR3 has 13 amino acids. V was trimmed by 2 bases and J by 7 bases, leaving 11 bases between them. The CDR3 DNA reads TGTGCCTGGAGTCTTACGCGGGGCGGGGAGCTGTTTTTT. This encodes CAWSLTRGGELFF.

The chain links TRBV3-1 (or the pseudogene TRBV3-2) to TRBJ1-4, with 7 bases that match TRBD1. Germline CDR1 and CDR2: LGHDT and YNNKEL (reference sequence). This CDR3 spans 18 amino acids. With 1 base clipped from V and 0 bases from J, the junction kept 8 bases outside the gene matches. This CDR3 reads CASSQGIQGVSTNEKLFF. The CDR3 DNA reads as TGTGCCAGCAGCCAAGGAATCCAGGGGGTATCAACTAATGAAAAACTGTTTTTT.

This chain links TRBV4-3 with TRBJ2-7; the match to TRBD2 covers 10 bases. The CDR3 length is 16 residues. Germline CDR1 and CDR2: LGHNA and YSLEER. With 4 bases clipped from V and 1 base from J, the junction kept 7 bases outside the gene matches. The CDR3 DNA reads TGCGCCAGCAGCCCTTACAGCGGGGGGGCTTCCTACGAGCAGTACTTC. It encodes CASSPYSGGASYEQYF.

V is TRBV3-1 (or the pseudogene TRBV3-2) and J is TRBJ2-3, with D perhaps TRBD2 (5 bases). Deletions cut 2 bases from V and 2 bases from J, with 8 bases between. Per germline, CDR1 LGHDT and CDR2 YNNKEL (reference sequence). The CDR3 spans 14 residues. CDR3 region: CASSQWENTDTQYF. CDR3 nucleotide sequence: TGTGCCAGCAGCCAATGGGAGAACACAGATACGCAGTATTTT.

The chain uses TRBV21-1 and TRBJ1-5; the table calls TRBD1, which could not be checked here. TRBV21-1 is reported as a pseudogene. The CDR3 spans 14 residues. CDR3 DNA: TGTGCCAGTAGAACCGGACAGCCCCATCAGCCCCAGCATTTT. Protein: CASRTGQPHQPQHF.

The V and J genes are TRBV7-9 and TRBJ2-3, with D maybe TRBD2 (5 bases). The V and J ends lost 5 bases and 0 bases respectively, with 9 bases between them. This CDR3 is 14 amino acids long. Per the germline V gene, CDR1 is SEHNR and CDR2 is FQNEAQ (reference sequence). The CDR3 DNA reads TGTGCCAGCAGCCGGAGCGGCAGCACAGATACGCAGTATTTT. Translating gives CASSRSGSTDTQYF.

This sequence joins TRBV5-6 and TRBJ1-1; tentatively, D is TRBD1 (6 bases). The CDR3 consists of 16 residues. Germline CDR1 and CDR2: SGHDT and YYEEEE. The germline V and J ends were trimmed by 0 bases and 6 bases, with 18 bases remaining between them. CDR3 residues: CASSLGGGTGWSEAFF. The CDR3 region has the DNA TGTGCCAGCAGCTTGGGTGGGGGTACAGGGTGGTCTGAAGCTTTCTTT.

The chain is built from TRBV29-1 and TRBJ2-1; 7 nucleotides match TRBD2. This CDR3 is 15 amino acids long. The trim removed 3 bases at V and 4 bases at J, leaving 9 bases unmatched. Germline-derived CDR1 and CDR2 are SQVTM and ANQGSEA. The CDR3 is CSVDRAGVTYNEQFF. CDR3 DNA sequence: TGCAGCGTTGATCGGGCGGGGGTCACGTACAATGAGCAGTTCTTC.

The chain employs TRBV19 and TRBJ2-1; 10 bases are a match to TRBD2. Germline values: CDR1 LNHDA, CDR2 SQIVND (reference sequence). J was trimmed by 7 bases and V by 2 bases; bases with no gene match: 11. This CDR3 has 17 amino acids. The CDR3 loop is CASSIWGAGGHKNEQFF. For the CDR3, the DNA is TGTGCCAGTAGTATATGGGGAGCGGGGGGGCATAAGAATGAGCAGTTCTTC.

The rearrangement uses TRBV4-1 and TRBJ2-5; 8 bases line up with TRBD2. The CDR3 is 17 amino acids. The V gene end was trimmed by 1 base and the J gene end by 2 bases; junction bases not matched to a gene: 9. Germline CDR1 reads MGHRA; CDR2 reads YSYEKL. The CDR3 DNA reads TGCGCCAGCAGCCAAGCCGAGGGCGGGGGGCGGCAAGAGACCCAGTACTTC. Translated, it gives CASSQAEGGGRQETQYF.

The chain combines TRBV5-4 with TRBJ2-7, with a tentative D call TRBD1 (6 bases). Trimming took 0 bases from V and 6 from J, leaving 10 bases between them. CDR1 SGHNT and CDR2 YYREEE come from the germline V gene (reference sequence). The CDR3 loop spans 13 amino acids. The CDR3 region is CASSLAGAPEQYF. The DNA for the CDR3 is TGTGCCAGCAGCTTGGCAGGGGCCCCCGAGCAGTACTTC.

DNA for the CDR3: TGTGCCAGCAGCTTAGTCTTGACAGGGGGGTACGAGCAGTACTTC. As protein: CASSLVLTGGYEQYF. The chain employs TRBV11-2 and TRBJ2-7, with TRBD1 identical over 9 bases. CDR3 length: 15 amino acids. Germline values: CDR1 SGHAT, CDR2 FQNNGV. Germline trimming cut 1 base from V and 4 bases from J; bases unmatched to any gene: 5.

The chain links TRBV3-1 (or the pseudogene TRBV3-2) to TRBJ2-2; 12 nucleotides line up with TRBD1. This CDR3 is built from 17 residues. Germline V lookup: CDR1 LGHDT, CDR2 YNNKEL (reference sequence). Germline trimming cut 4 bases from V and 7 bases from J; bases unmatched to any gene: 10. The CDR3 is CASSPGPGQGAGGELFF. DNA of the CDR3: TGTGCCAGCAGCCCGGGACCGGGACAGGGGGCCGGCGGGGAGCTGTTTTTT.

For this clone: Other DNA sequences within the sample encode an identical CDR3. The rearrangement links TRBV18 to TRBJ2-1; 8 bases agree with TRBD2. This CDR3 has 16 residues. CDR1 is KGHSH, CDR2 LQKENI, per germline. Trimming at V came to 3 bases and at J to 0 bases, leaving 4 bases not matched to a gene. CDR3 bases: TGTGCCAGCTCACCGCTAGCGGGCGGCTCCTACAATGAGCAGTTCTTC. Encoded protein: CASSPLAGGSYNEQFF.

The chain links TRBV24-1 to TRBJ2-2, with 9 bases that match TRBD1. This CDR3 spans 17 amino acids. Per the germline V gene, CDR1 is KGHDR and CDR2 is SFDVKD. Trimming took 4 bases from V and 6 from J; bases not matched to a gene: 11. The CDR3 DNA reads TGTGCCACCAGTGACCCTACACCGGGACAGGGAGCCGGGGAGCTGTTTTTT. Translating it yields CATSDPTPGQGAGELFF.